This section outlines one TCR beta chain sequence together with its context. This record comes from a study of blood T cell repertoires in COVID-19. Across the study: COVID-19 samples collected from the United States, Italy and Spain covered acute and convalescent phases.

How the authors handled the data: Amplified reference gene primers provided the basis for estimating nucleated cell counts. Repertoires were generated with immunoSEQ multiplex PCR, while TCRdb's copy carries only in-frame clones and drops some. V and J calls and clone size are given by that table; D and trimming were obtained from the DNA. This repertoire shows 300,000 to 500,000 clones, approximately 86% found once; its top ten account for approximately 2.1%. Germline values: CDR1 PRHDT, CDR2 FYEKMQ (reference sequence). CDR3 length equals 17 residues. Trimming left V 5 bases short and J 0 bases short, with 17 bases between.

The clonotype comes from a woman in her forties with acute COVID-19. Source material: PBMCs or T cells enriched from blood (not recorded which). The chain carries TRBV13 and TRBJ1-5, with D unclear. CDR3 residues: CASSRGAPPYSNQPQHF. Here the CDR3 DNA reads TGTGCCAGCAGCCGAGGCGCGCCACCGTATAGCAATCAGCCCCAGCATTTT.